This is a list of T cell receptor beta chains from one sample in a study of HIV-infected children after antiretroviral therapy interruption. TCRdb re-called the 3' RACE reads with MiXCR, one entry per CDR3 protein. The data show 30,000 to 50,000 distinct CDR3 sequences, with 5% to 8% seen just once and more than 0.95% held by the top ten. The source material was CD45RA+ CD4+ T cells from PBMCs, pooled from several time points, sampled from a donor given antiretroviral therapy, either interrupted or continuous. These receptors were taken from a pool of human donors with HIV. Each CDR3 is given with its conserved first and last residue. D genes are given only for firm matches. Where a row states a size, it is once, few, many or the class of an expanded clone; other rows omit it.

d_call: .
clone_size: many
j_call: TRBJ2-1
v_call: TRBV30
cdr3_nt: TGTGCCTGGAGTCTAGCACTGGGGGCGAACTATGCTGAGCAGTTCTTC
cdr3_aa: CAWSLALGANYAEQFF

d_call: TRBD2
clone_size: .
j_call: TRBJ2-1
v_call: TRBV7-8
cdr3_nt: TGTGCCAGCAGCTTAGATCGCCGGACTAGCGGACCTTGGGGCAATGAGCAGTTCTTC
cdr3_aa: CASSLDRRTSGPWGNEQFF

d_call: .
clone_size: many
j_call: TRBJ1-1
v_call: TRBV12-3/TRBV12-4
cdr3_nt: TGTGCCAGCAGGACTCAGGGGAACACTGAAGCTTTCTTT
cdr3_aa: CASRTQGNTEAFF

d_call: TRBD2
clone_size: .
j_call: TRBJ2-5
v_call: TRBV5-1
cdr3_nt: TGCGCCAGCAGTTTCCAAGCGGGAGACGAGACCCAGTACTTC
cdr3_aa: CASSFQAGDETQYF

d_call: .
clone_size: many
j_call: TRBJ2-7
v_call: TRBV7-2
cdr3_nt: TGTGCCAGCAGCTTTTCAAACGCGGACTACGAGCAGTACTTC
cdr3_aa: CASSFSNADYEQYF

d_call: .
clone_size: .
j_call: TRBJ2-1
v_call: TRBV20-1
cdr3_nt: TGCAGTGCTTGGGGGATCCTAACAGGGCGAAATGAGCAGTTCTTC
cdr3_aa: CSAWGILTGRNEQFF

d_call: .
clone_size: .
j_call: TRBJ2-7
v_call: TRBV18
cdr3_nt: TGTGCCAGCTCACCAAGCGTCCCCTACGAGCAGTACTTC
cdr3_aa: CASSPSVPYEQYF

d_call: .
clone_size: medium-sized
j_call: TRBJ2-2
v_call: TRBV4-2
cdr3_nt: TGTGCCAGCAGCCAAGTAGGGACAAACACCGGGCAGCTCTACTTT
cdr3_aa: CASSQVGTNTGQLYF

d_call: .
clone_size: many
j_call: TRBJ2-5
v_call: TRBV5-1
cdr3_nt: TGCGCCAGCAGCTCGCTGGGACCCTACGAAGGGACCCAGTACTTC
cdr3_aa: CASSSLGPYEGTQYF

d_call: TRBD2
clone_size: once
j_call: TRBJ2-3
v_call: TRBV6-1
cdr3_nt: TGTGCCAGCAGTGAAGATCTCTGGACTAGCGGGAGGGCGACAGATACGCAGTATTTT
cdr3_aa: CASSEDLWTSGRATDTQYF

d_call: .
clone_size: many
j_call: TRBJ2-1
v_call: TRBV27
cdr3_nt: TGTGCCAGCAGTCGCGGGACGGTCTACAATGAGCAGTTCTTC
cdr3_aa: CASSRGTVYNEQFF

d_call: TRBD1
clone_size: many
j_call: TRBJ2-5
v_call: TRBV2
cdr3_nt: TGTGCCAGCAGTCCGGGACAGGGGGGTCAAGAGACCCAGTACTTC
cdr3_aa: CASSPGQGGQETQYF

d_call: .
clone_size: many
j_call: TRBJ2-1
v_call: TRBV28
cdr3_nt: TGTGCCAGCGCCGCACCAGGGGCATCGGAGCAGTTCTTC
cdr3_aa: CASAAPGASEQFF

d_call: TRBD1
clone_size: many
j_call: TRBJ2-7
v_call: TRBV20-1
cdr3_nt: TGCAGTGCTAGAGATGAAAAGGGGGCAGGTTACGAGCAGTACTTC
cdr3_aa: CSARDEKGAGYEQYF

d_call: .
clone_size: few
j_call: TRBJ1-1
v_call: TRBV10-2
cdr3_nt: TGCGCCAGCTTCGGCCACACTGAAGCTTTCTTT
cdr3_aa: CASFGHTEAFF

d_call: .
clone_size: many
j_call: TRBJ2-7
v_call: TRBV5-6
cdr3_nt: TGTGCCAGCAGCTTTGGGCCGAACAGGGAGGGCTCCTACGAGCAGTACTTC
cdr3_aa: CASSFGPNREGSYEQYF

d_call: TRBD2
clone_size: many
j_call: TRBJ2-3
v_call: TRBV18
cdr3_nt: TGTGCCAGCTCACTTTCCTTCGGACTAGCGGGTCGAACATTAACAGATACGCAGTATTTT
cdr3_aa: CASSLSFGLAGRTLTDTQYF

d_call: TRBD2
clone_size: many
j_call: TRBJ2-3
v_call: TRBV28
cdr3_nt: TGTGCCATCCAAGCGGGAGGGCCAACAGATACGCAGTATTTT
cdr3_aa: CAIQAGGPTDTQYF

d_call: TRBD1
clone_size: many
j_call: TRBJ2-7
v_call: TRBV12-3/TRBV12-4
cdr3_nt: TGTGCCTCAATCAAAGGAACATGGACAGGCGCTACTCCCTACGAGCAGTACTTC
cdr3_aa: CASIKGTWTGATPYEQYF

d_call: TRBD2
clone_size: many
j_call: TRBJ2-3
v_call: TRBV30
cdr3_nt: TGTGCCTGGAGGAGGCGGGGGGGCCCCTATTTT
cdr3_aa: CAWRRRGGPYF

d_call: TRBD2
clone_size: many
j_call: TRBJ2-2
v_call: TRBV12-3/TRBV12-4
cdr3_nt: TGTGCCAGCAGTTTAAGTAGCGGGGTGAACACCGGGGAGCTGTTTTTT
cdr3_aa: CASSLSSGVNTGELFF

d_call: .
clone_size: .
j_call: TRBJ1-1
v_call: TRBV6-1
cdr3_nt: TGTGCCAGCAGTGGCACAGGCTCCCTGAACACTGAAGCTTTCTTT
cdr3_aa: CASSGTGSLNTEAFF

d_call: .
clone_size: .
j_call: TRBJ2-5
v_call: TRBV9
cdr3_nt: TGTGCCAGCAGCGTAGCTCCAAGGGCGAGCGAGACCCAGTACTTC
cdr3_aa: CASSVAPRASETQYF

d_call: TRBD1
clone_size: many
j_call: TRBJ1-5
v_call: TRBV19
cdr3_nt: TGTGCCAGTACCGTAAACAGGGGAAAACGTAGCAATCAGCCCCAGCATTTT
cdr3_aa: CASTVNRGKRSNQPQHF

d_call: .
clone_size: many
j_call: TRBJ2-2
v_call: TRBV7-7
cdr3_nt: TGTGCCAGCAGCCTGGGACGGCCTAACACCGGGGAGCTGTTTTTT
cdr3_aa: CASSLGRPNTGELFF

d_call: .
clone_size: many
j_call: TRBJ2-5
v_call: TRBV5-6
cdr3_nt: TGTGCCAGCAGCATACGACAGATCCTACCTCAAGAGACCCAGTACTTC
cdr3_aa: CASSIRQILPQETQYF

d_call: .
clone_size: many
j_call: TRBJ1-5
v_call: TRBV12-5
cdr3_nt: TGTGCTAGTGGACACGACAGGTTTCCTTTCAATCAGCCCCAGCATTTT
cdr3_aa: CASGHDRFPFNQPQHF

d_call: .
clone_size: few
j_call: TRBJ2-7
v_call: TRBV20-1
cdr3_nt: TGCAGTGCTCGAAGAGGGGGGGGCGGTAGCAACAGGGAGCAGTACTTC
cdr3_aa: CSARRGGGGSNREQYF

d_call: .
clone_size: many
j_call: TRBJ2-3
v_call: TRBV5-4
cdr3_nt: TGTGCCAGCAGCTCTCCCCTAGCGAGAGGCTCCACAGATACGCAGTATTTT
cdr3_aa: CASSSPLARGSTDTQYF